Here is one TCR beta chain with its context. This sample is drawn from a study of blood T cell repertoires in COVID-19. The assay was immunoSEQ multiplex PCR, and TCRdb's table has in-frame clones only and misses some. Here the sample spans under 250,000 clones, 80% to 85% being singletons. The ends were cut back, 1 base at V and 3 bases at J, with 12 bases in the middle. The V gene's germline CDR1 is KGHDR and CDR2 SFDVKD. This CDR3 has 16 residues. Sequencing was performed on peripheral blood. The V call is TRBV24-1, the J call TRBJ1-3, with TRBD1 as a possible D gene (6 bases). The source of this sequence is a man aged 50 to 59 with active or convalescent COVID-19. CDR3 in DNA: TGTGCCACCAGTGATTTAGGGGGGGCCTTTGGAAACACCATATATTTT. Protein: CATSDLGGAFGNTIYF.